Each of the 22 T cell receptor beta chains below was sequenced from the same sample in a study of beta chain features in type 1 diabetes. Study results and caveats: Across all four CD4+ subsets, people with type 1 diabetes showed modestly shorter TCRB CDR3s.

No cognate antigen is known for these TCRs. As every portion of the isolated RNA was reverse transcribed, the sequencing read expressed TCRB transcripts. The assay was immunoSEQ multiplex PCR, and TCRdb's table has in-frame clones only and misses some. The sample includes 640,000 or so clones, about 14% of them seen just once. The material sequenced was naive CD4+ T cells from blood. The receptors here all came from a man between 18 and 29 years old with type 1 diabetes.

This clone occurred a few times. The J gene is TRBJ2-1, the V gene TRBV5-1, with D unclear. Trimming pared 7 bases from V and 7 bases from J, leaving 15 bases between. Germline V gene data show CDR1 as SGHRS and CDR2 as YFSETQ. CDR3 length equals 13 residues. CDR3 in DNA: TGCGCCAGCGAGGCAGTCCCGCGGAATGAGCAGTTCTTC. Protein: CASEAVPRNEQFF. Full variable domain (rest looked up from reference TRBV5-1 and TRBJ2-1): KAGVTQTPRYLIKTRGQQVTLSCSPISGHRSVSWYQQTPGQGLQFLFEYFSETQRNKGNFPGRFSGRQFSNSRSEMNVSTLELGDSALYLCASEAVPRNEQFFGPGTRLTVL.

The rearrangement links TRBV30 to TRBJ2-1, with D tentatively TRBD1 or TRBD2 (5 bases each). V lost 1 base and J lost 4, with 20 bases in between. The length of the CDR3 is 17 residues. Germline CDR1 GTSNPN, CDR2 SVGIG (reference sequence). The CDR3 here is CAWSASRDRVKYNEQFF. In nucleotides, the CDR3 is TGTGCCTGGAGTGCTAGCCGGGACCGTGTTAAATACAATGAGCAGTTCTTC.

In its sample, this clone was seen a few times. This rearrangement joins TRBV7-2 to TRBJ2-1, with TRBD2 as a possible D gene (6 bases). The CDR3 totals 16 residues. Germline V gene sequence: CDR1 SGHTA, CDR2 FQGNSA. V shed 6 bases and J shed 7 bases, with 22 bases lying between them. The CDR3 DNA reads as TGTGCCAGCAGTGACTCCGGGACTCCCTACAGTAATGAGCAGTTCTTC. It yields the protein CASSDSGTPYSNEQFF.

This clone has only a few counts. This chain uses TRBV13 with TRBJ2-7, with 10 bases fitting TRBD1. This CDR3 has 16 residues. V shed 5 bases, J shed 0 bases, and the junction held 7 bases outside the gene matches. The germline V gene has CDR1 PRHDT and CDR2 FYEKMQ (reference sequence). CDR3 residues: CASSPDRGPRSYEQYF. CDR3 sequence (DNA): TGTGCCAGCAGCCCCGACAGGGGGCCACGCTCCTACGAGCAGTACTTC.

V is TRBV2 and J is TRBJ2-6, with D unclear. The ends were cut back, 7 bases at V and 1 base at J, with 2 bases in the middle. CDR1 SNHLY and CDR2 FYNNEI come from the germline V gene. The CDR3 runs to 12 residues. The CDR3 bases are TGTGCCAGCAAGTCTGGGGCCAACGTCCTGACTTTC. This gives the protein CASKSGANVLTF.

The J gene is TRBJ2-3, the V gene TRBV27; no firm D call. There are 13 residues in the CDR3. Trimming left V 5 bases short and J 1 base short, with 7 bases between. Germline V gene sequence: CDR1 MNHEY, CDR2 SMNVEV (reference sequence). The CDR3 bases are TGTGCCAGCAGTGACCGACGCACAGATACGCAGTATTTT. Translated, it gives CASSDRRTDTQYF.

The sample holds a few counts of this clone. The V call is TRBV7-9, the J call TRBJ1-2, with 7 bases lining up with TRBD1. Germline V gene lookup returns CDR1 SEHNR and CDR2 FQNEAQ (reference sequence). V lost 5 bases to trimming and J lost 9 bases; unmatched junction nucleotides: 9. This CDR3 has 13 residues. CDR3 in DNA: TGTGCCAGCAGCCGTCCGACAGGGTGGAGCTACACCTTC. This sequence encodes CASSRPTGWSYTF.

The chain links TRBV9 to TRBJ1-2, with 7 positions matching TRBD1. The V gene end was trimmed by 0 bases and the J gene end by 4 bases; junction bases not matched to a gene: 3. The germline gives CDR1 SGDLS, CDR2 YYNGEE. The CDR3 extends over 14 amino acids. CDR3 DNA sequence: TGTGCCAGCAGCGTAGCACAGGGGCGCTATGGCTACACCTTC. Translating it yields CASSVAQGRYGYTF.

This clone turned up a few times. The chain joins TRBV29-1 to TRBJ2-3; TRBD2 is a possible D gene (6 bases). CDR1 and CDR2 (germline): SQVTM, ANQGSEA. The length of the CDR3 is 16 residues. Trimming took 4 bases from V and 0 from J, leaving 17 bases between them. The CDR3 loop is CSVVGSRGGSTDTQYF. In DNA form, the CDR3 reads TGCAGCGTTGTAGGATCAAGGGGAGGTAGCACAGATACGCAGTATTTT.

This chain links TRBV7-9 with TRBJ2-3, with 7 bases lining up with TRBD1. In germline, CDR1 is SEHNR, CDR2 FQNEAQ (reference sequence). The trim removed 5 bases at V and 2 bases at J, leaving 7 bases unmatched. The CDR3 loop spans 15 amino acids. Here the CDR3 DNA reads TGTGCCAGCAGCCCGGACAGGCGTTACACAGATACGCAGTATTTT. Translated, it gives CASSPDRRYTDTQYF.

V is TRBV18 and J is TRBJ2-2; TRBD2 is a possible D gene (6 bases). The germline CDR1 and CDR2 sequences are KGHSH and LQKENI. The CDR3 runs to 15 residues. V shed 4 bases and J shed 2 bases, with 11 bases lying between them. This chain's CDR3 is CASSQPTRNTGELFF. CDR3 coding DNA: TGTGCCAGCTCACAGCCGACTAGAAACACCGGGGAGCTGTTTTTT.

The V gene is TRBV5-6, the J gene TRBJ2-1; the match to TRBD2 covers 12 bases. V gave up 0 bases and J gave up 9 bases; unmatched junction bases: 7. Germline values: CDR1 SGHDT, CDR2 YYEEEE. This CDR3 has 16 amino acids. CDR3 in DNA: TGTGCCAGCAGCTTGGTCCCGACTAGCGGGAGAGGTGAGCAGTTCTTC. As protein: CASSLVPTSGRGEQFF.

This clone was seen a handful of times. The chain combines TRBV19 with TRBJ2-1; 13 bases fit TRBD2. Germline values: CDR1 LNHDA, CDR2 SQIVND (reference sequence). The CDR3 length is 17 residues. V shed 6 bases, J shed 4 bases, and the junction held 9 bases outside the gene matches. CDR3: CASSPARTSGGYNEQFF. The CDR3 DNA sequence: TGTGCCAGTAGCCCTGCCCGGACTAGCGGGGGATACAATGAGCAGTTCTTC.

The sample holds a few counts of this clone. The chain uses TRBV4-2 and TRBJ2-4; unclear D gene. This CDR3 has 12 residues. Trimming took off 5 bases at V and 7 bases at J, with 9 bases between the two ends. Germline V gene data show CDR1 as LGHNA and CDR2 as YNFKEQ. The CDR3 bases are TGTGCCAGCAGCTCCAGTGTGAACATTCAGTACTTC. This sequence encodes CASSSSVNIQYF.

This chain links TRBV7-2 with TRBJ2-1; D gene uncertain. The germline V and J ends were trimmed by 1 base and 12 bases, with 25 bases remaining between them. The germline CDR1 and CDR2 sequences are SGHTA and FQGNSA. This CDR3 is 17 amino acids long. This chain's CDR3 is CASSLVGWAGPDRGQFF. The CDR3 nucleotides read TGTGCCAGCAGCTTAGTAGGGTGGGCCGGCCCGGATCGCGGGCAGTTCTTC.

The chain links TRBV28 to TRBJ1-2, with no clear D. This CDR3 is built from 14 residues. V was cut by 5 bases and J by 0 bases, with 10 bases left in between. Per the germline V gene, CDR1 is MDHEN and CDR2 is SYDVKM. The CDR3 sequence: CASSRTTTNYGYTF. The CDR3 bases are TGTGCCAGCAGTCGGACCACGACTAACTATGGCTACACCTTC.

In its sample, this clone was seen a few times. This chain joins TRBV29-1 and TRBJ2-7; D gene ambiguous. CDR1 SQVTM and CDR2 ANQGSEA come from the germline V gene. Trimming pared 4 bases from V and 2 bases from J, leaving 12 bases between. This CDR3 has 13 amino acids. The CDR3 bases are TGCAGCGTTGGAGGCGCCTCTCCCTACGAGCAGTACTTC. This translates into CSVGGASPYEQYF.

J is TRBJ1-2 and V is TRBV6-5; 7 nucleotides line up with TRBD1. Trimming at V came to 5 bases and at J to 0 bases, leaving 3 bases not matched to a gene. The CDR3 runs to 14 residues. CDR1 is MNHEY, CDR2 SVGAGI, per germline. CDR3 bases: TGTGCCAGCAGTCGACAGGGCCCTAACTATGGCTACACCTTC. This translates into CASSRQGPNYGYTF.

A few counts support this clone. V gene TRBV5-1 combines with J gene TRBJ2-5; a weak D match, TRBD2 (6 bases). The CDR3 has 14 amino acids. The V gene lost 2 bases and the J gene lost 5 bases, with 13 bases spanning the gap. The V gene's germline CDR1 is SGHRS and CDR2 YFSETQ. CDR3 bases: TGCGCCAGCAGCTTTTCGGGGGTCGGTGAGACCCAGTACTTC. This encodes CASSFSGVGETQYF.

The CDR3 sequence is CASSLGASGTYEQYF. Written as DNA, the CDR3 is TGTGCCAGCAGCTTAGGGGCTAGCGGAACCTACGAGCAGTACTTC. The J gene is TRBJ2-7, the V gene TRBV7-2; 7 positions match TRBD2. This CDR3 has 15 residues. Unmatched junction bases numbered 5, after V lost 1 base and J lost 2 bases. Germline V gene lookup returns CDR1 SGHTA and CDR2 FQGNSA. Complete variable domain (other parts from reference TRBV7-2 and TRBJ2-7): GAGVSQSPSNKVTEKGKDVELRCDPISGHTALYWYRQSLGQGLEFLIYFQGNSAPDKSGLPSDRFSAERTGGSVSTLTIQRTQQEDSAVYLCASSLGASGTYEQYFGPGTRLTVT.

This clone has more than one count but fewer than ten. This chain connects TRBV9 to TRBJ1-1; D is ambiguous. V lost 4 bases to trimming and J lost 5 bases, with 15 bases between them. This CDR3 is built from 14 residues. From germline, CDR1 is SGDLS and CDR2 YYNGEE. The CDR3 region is CASSRLWEETEAFF. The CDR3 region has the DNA TGTGCCAGCAGCAGGCTCTGGGAGGAGACTGAAGCTTTCTTT.

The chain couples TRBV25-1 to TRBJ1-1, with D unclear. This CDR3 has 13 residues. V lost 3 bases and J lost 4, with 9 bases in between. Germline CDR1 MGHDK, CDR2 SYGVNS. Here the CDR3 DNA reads TGTGCCAGCAGTGAGGGTCTGAGCACTGAAGCTTTCTTT. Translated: CASSEGLSTEAFF.